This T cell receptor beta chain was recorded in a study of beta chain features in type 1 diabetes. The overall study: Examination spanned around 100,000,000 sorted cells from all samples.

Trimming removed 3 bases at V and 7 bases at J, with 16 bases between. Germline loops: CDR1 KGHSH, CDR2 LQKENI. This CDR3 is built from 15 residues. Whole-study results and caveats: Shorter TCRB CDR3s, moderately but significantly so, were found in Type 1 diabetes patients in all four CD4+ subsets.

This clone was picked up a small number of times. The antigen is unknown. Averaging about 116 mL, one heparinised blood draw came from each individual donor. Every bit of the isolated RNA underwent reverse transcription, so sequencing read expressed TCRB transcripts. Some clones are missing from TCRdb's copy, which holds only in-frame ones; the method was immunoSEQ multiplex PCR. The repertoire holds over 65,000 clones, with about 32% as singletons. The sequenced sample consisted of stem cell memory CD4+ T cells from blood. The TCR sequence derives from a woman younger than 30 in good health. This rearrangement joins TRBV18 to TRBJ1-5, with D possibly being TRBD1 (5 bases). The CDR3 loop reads CASSPGGGRDQPQHF. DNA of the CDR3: TGTGCCAGCTCACCCGGGGGAGGTCGTGACCAGCCCCAGCATTTT.